This TCR beta chain comes out of a study of shared clonotypes between healthy human individuals. The CDR3 sequence is 14 residues long. Germline V gives CDR1 MGHRA, CDR2 YSYEKL. The ends were cut back, 4 bases at V and 0 bases at J, with 7 bases in the middle. The data were produced by immunoSEQ multiplex PCR, yet TCRdb's version contains in-frame clones alone and is incomplete. The sample records 2,500,000 or so clones, about nine tenths being singletons. V usage is TRBV4-1 and J usage is TRBJ1-3; a weak D match, TRBD1 (5 bases). Material: naive CD4+ T cells from PBMCs. As for subset: CD45RA+ positively selected. The TCR originated in a man aged 18 to 30 in good health. Some clones in this sample may be carry-over from other donors' samples. The CDR3 sequence: CASSPGTSGNTIYF. CDR3 DNA: TGCGCCAGCAGCCCAGGGACCTCTGGAAACACCATATATTTT.